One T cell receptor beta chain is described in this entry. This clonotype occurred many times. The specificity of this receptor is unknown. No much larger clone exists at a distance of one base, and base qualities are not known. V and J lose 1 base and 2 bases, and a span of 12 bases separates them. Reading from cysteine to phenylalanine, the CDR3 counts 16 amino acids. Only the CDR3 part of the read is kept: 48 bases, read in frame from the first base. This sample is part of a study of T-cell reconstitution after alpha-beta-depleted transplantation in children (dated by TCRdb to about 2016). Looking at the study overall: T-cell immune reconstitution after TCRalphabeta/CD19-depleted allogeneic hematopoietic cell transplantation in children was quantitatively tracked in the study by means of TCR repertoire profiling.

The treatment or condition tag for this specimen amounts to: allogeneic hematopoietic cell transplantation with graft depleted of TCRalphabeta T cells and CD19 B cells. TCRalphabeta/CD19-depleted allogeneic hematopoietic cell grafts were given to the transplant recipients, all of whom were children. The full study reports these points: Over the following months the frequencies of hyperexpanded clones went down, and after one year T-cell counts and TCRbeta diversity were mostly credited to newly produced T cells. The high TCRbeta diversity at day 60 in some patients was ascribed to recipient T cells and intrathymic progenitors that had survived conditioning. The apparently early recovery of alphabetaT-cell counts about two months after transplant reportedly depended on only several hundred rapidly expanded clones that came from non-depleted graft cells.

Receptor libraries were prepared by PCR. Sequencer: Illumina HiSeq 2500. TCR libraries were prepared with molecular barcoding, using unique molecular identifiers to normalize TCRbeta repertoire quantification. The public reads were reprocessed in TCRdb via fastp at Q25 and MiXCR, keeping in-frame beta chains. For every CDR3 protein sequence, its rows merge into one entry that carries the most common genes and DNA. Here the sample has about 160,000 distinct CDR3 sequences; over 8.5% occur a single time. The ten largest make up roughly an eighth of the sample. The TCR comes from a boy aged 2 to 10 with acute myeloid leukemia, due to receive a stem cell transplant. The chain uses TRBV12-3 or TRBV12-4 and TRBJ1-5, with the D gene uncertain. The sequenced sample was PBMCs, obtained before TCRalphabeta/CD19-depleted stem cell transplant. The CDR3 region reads CASSLGRQRGNQPQHF. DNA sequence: TGTGCCAGCAGTTTAGGACGCCAACGAGGCAATCAGCCCCAGCATTTT.